One and the same sample provided the 7 T cell receptor beta chains below, sequenced in a study of vaccination effects on CD4 cells after COVID-19. The repertoire was sequenced with immunoSEQ multiplex PCR; TCRdb's copy has only in-frame clones and lacks some. The sample carries 25,000 or so clones, around 70% recorded once. No antigen has been identified for these receptors. Viral peptide pool expansion of antigen-specific CD4+ T cells preceded sequencing in the ViraFEST assay. With about ten days of culture completed, CD4+ T cells were isolated. Each participant was given two doses of one vaccine (BNT162b2 or mRNA-1273). Sequenced here: CD4+ T cells from PBMCs cultured with SARS-CoV-2 spike peptides, sampled after COVID-19 vaccination. Every receptor here comes from a human donor who received a COVID-19 vaccine.

The rearrangement joins TRBV5-6 to TRBJ1-1, with D possibly being TRBD1 (6 bases). From germline, CDR1 is SGHDT and CDR2 YYEEEE. The CDR3 contains 15 residues. V was pared by 4 bases and J by 2 bases, with 15 bases between. The CDR3 spells CASSPTGGLNTEAFF. In DNA, the CDR3 is TGTGCCAGCAGCCCGACCGGGGGGCTAAACACTGAAGCTTTCTTT.

The rearrangement links TRBV6-5 to TRBJ2-2; D is ambiguous. The CDR3 has 14 amino acids. Germline loops: CDR1 MNHEY, CDR2 SVGAGI. The germline V and J ends were trimmed by 6 bases and 0 bases, with 8 bases remaining between them. The CDR3 loop reads CASSRTPNTGELFF. DNA of the CDR3: TGTGCCAGCAGCCGGACCCCGAACACCGGGGAGCTGTTTTTT.

The rearrangement uses TRBV5-1 and TRBJ2-2, with D perhaps matching TRBD1 (5 bases). Germline assignment: CDR1 SGHRS and CDR2 YFSETQ. The CDR3 loop spans 14 amino acids. V lost 7 bases, J lost 4 bases, and 14 bases lay in between. The CDR3 here is CASGPQGLTGELFF. CDR3 bases: TGCGCCAGCGGACCCCAGGGTCTCACCGGGGAGCTGTTTTTT.

CDR3 loop: CASSIVRGGYEQYF. CDR3 sequence (DNA): TGTGCCAGCAGTATAGTCCGGGGGGGATACGAGCAGTACTTC. This rearrangement joins TRBV6-5 to TRBJ2-7; 8 bases fit TRBD2. J lost 4 bases, V lost 5 bases, and 7 bases had no gene match. The germline V gene has CDR1 MNHEY and CDR2 SVGAGI. This CDR3 comprises 14 residues.

The chain combines TRBV15 with TRBJ2-1; 7 nucleotides line up with TRBD2. The V gene's germline CDR1 is LNHNV and CDR2 YYDKDF (reference sequence). The CDR3 covers 18 residues. The V segment lost 0 bases and the J segment 2 bases; nucleotides outside the gene matches: 10. For the CDR3, the DNA is TGTGCCACCAGCAGAGATCTGGCTGCGGGAGCCGCCTACAATGAGCAGTTCTTC. This codes for CATSRDLAAGAAYNEQFF.

The chain uses TRBV5-4 and TRBJ1-3; D not resolved. The ends were cut back, 2 bases at V and 3 bases at J, with 12 bases in the middle. CDR1 and CDR2 from the germline V gene are SGHNT and YYREEE (reference sequence). The CDR3 sequence is 15 residues long. CDR3: CASSFDQGSGNTIYF. The CDR3 coding sequence is TGTGCCAGCAGCTTTGATCAAGGGAGTGGAAACACCATATATTTT.

This clone was counted a few times. This chain connects TRBV5-1 to TRBJ1-1; D is uncertain. The CDR3 is 14 residues long. Trimming stripped 2 bases from V and 1 base from J, with 9 bases between. Germline values: CDR1 SGHRS, CDR2 YFSETQ. CDR3 sequence: CASSLEGGNTEAFF. The CDR3 coding sequence is TGCGCCAGCAGCTTAGAGGGAGGGAACACTGAAGCTTTCTTT.